This passage covers 27 T cell receptor beta chains from one sample sequenced in a study of control samples from healthy donors and cancer patients. Only in-frame clones appear in the TCRdb table, and some are missing; sequencing was by immunoSEQ multiplex PCR. The repertoire consists of 55,000 to 85,000 clones, with around 92% occurring once and the leading ten covering 15% to 20%. The sample comprised PBMCs. The receptors derive from a man between 60 and 75 years old with lung cancer.

V usage is TRBV5-4 and J usage is TRBJ2-2, with D possibly being TRBD1 or TRBD2 (6 bases each). CDR3 length: 14 amino acids. Germline-derived CDR1 and CDR2 are SGHNT and YYREEE (reference sequence). V lost 0 bases, J lost 4 bases, and 7 bases lay in between. CDR3 protein: CASSLGGATGELFF. DNA for the CDR3: TGTGCCAGCAGCTTGGGGGGGGCCACCGGGGAGCTGTTTTTT.

The chain couples TRBV6-4 to TRBJ2-2; 11 positions match TRBD2. V lost 5 bases to trimming and J lost 3 bases; unmatched junction nucleotides: 8. The CDR3 is 17 amino acids. The germline V gene encodes CDR1 MRHNA and CDR2 SNTAGT. This CDR3 reads CASSSGTSGPHTGELFF. CDR3 coding DNA: TGTGCCAGCAGTTCCGGGACTAGCGGTCCCCACACCGGGGAGCTGTTTTTT.

This chain joins TRBV24-1 and TRBJ2-1, with TRBD2 identical over 8 bases. Germline V lookup: CDR1 KGHDR, CDR2 SFDVKD. The CDR3 loop spans 19 amino acids. The ends lost 6 bases at V and 0 bases at J; junction bases unmatched: 15. CDR3: CATSSPAGDPLSSYNEQFF. The CDR3 DNA follows: TGTGCCACCAGTTCACCAGCGGGGGACCCTCTTAGCTCCTACAATGAGCAGTTCTTC.

This clone was picked up one time. The chain has TRBV24-1 and TRBJ2-5, with no clear D. CDR1 is KGHDR, CDR2 SFDVKD, per germline. The CDR3 has 12 residues. Trimming cost V 3 bases and J 2 bases, with 3 bases left between them. The CDR3 coding sequence is TGTGCCACCAGTGATCCTCAAGAGACCCAGTACTTC. This codes for CATSDPQETQYF.

The CDR3 DNA reads TGTGCCAGCAAGGCGAGCTCCTATAATTCACCCCTCCACTTT. Protein sequence: CASKASSYNSPLHF. V and J are TRBV2 and TRBJ1-6; no clear D. V shed 7 bases and J shed 0 bases, with 7 bases lying between them. The CDR3 is 14 amino acids. Germline V gene lookup returns CDR1 SNHLY and CDR2 FYNNEI.

This rearrangement joins TRBV7-2 to TRBJ2-7; D unclear. The CDR3 loop spans 16 amino acids. V lost 1 base, J lost 9 bases, and 22 bases lay in between. Per germline, CDR1 SGHTA and CDR2 FQGNSA. The CDR3: CASSLVLLPLVGGQYF. CDR3 coding DNA: TGTGCCAGCAGCTTAGTATTACTACCTTTAGTCGGCGGGCAGTACTTC.

The rearrangement joins TRBV11-3 to TRBJ1-5; a weak D match, TRBD1 (5 bases). This CDR3 spans 15 amino acids. V was pared by 5 bases and J by 3 bases, with 14 bases between. Per the germline V gene, CDR1 is SGHNT and CDR2 is YENEEA. In DNA, the CDR3 is TGTGCCAGCAGCCCCGGGGGGGGATCCAATCAGCCCCAGCATTTT. This encodes CASSPGGGSNQPQHF.

The rearrangement joins TRBV7-6 to TRBJ2-1, with 8 bases aligning to TRBD2. There are 16 residues in the CDR3. Trimming cost V 1 base and J 5 bases; bases outside gene matches: 7. In germline, CDR1 is SGHVS, CDR2 FNYEAQ. The CDR3 region has the DNA TGTGCCAGCAGCTTAGTTACTAGCGGCTTCAACAATGAGCAGTTCTTC. Translating gives CASSLVTSGFNNEQFF.

The chain carries TRBV12-3 or TRBV12-4 and TRBJ2-5; D not resolved. With 3 bases removed from V and 2 bases from J, the gap between germline ends came to 7 bases. The CDR3 runs 13 residues. CDR3 region: CASSLANQETQYF. CDR3 bases: TGTGCCAGCAGTTTGGCAAATCAAGAGACCCAGTACTTC.

V gene TRBV30 combines with J gene TRBJ1-5; D might be TRBD1 (6 bases). The CDR3 loop spans 17 amino acids. Germline V lookup: CDR1 GTSNPN, CDR2 SVGIG (reference sequence). V lost 0 bases and J 1 base, leaving 16 bases between the germline ends. The CDR3 protein is CAWSVPSGARSNQPQHF. CDR3 bases: TGTGCCTGGAGTGTACCTTCGGGGGCAAGGAGCAATCAGCCCCAGCATTTT.

The chain recombines TRBV5-1 with TRBJ2-7, with a weak D call TRBD1 (6 bases). Looked up from germline, CDR1 is SGHRS and CDR2 is YFSETQ. The CDR3 has 13 amino acids. Trimming pared 2 bases from V and 4 bases from J, leaving 10 bases between. In DNA form, the CDR3 reads TGCGCCAGCAGCTTAGACAGGCAGTACGAGCAGTACGTC. This gives the protein CASSLDRQYEQYV.

The chain carries TRBV19 and TRBJ2-6, with a weak D call TRBD2 (5 bases). Germline values: CDR1 LNHDA, CDR2 SQIVND (reference sequence). There are 17 residues in the CDR3. The germline V and J ends were trimmed by 3 bases and 0 bases, with 12 bases remaining between them. CDR3 region: CASSITLRGSGANVLTF. DNA for the CDR3: TGTGCCAGTAGTATCACCCTCCGGGGCTCTGGGGCCAACGTCCTGACTTTC.

This chain links TRBV6-2 or TRBV6-3 with TRBJ1-5; 9 nucleotides align to TRBD1. With V trimmed by 7 bases and J by 2 bases, 6 bases remained unmatched. This CDR3 is 15 amino acids long. CDR1 is MNHEY and CDR2 is SVGEGT in the germline V gene. CDR3 in amino acids: CASTPQGAGNQPQHF. CDR3 nucleotide sequence: TGTGCCAGCACCCCACAGGGGGCTGGCAATCAGCCCCAGCATTTT.

Concerning this clone: At one boundary the junction diverges from the germline segment, which might be a read error. This chain uses TRBV11-2 with TRBJ1-2; the match to TRBD1 covers 7 bases. CDR3 length: 13 residues. Germline lookup yields CDR1 SGHAT and CDR2 FQNNGV. For the CDR3, the DNA is TGTGCCAGCAGCGAGGGACAGTACTACGGCTACACCTTC. It codes for CASSEGQYYGYTF.

This clone was seen just once. This chain joins TRBV7-3 and TRBJ1-3; perhaps TRBD1 as D (6 bases). The CDR3 has 16 amino acids. V was cut by 4 bases and J by 0 bases, with 13 bases left in between. The germline gives CDR1 SGHTA, CDR2 FQGTGA. This chain's CDR3 is CASSSPGGPSGNTIYF. CDR3 nucleotides: TGTGCCAGCAGCTCACCCGGGGGCCCCTCTGGAAACACCATATATTTT.

A single count supports this clone. The J gene is TRBJ2-2, the V gene TRBV30; perhaps TRBD2 as D (5 bases). V was shortened by 2 bases and J by 0 bases, with 10 bases between the two germline ends. Germline CDR1 GTSNPN, CDR2 SVGIG (reference sequence). The CDR3 totals 15 residues. The CDR3, as DNA: TGTGCCTGGAGTCGCAGCGGCGCGAACACCGGGGAGCTGTTTTTT. As protein: CAWSRSGANTGELFF.

The chain carries TRBV6-1 and TRBJ2-1; 11 bases are shared with TRBD2. After removal of 4 bases from V and 4 bases from J, the junction contained 6 bases not matched to a gene. The CDR3 runs to 16 residues. CDR1 and CDR2 from the germline V gene are MNHNS and SASEGT. The CDR3 DNA reads TGTGCCAGCAGTGGACTACTAGCGGGGGATTACAATGAGCAGTTCTTC. Residues: CASSGLLAGDYNEQFF.

V gene TRBV9 combines with J gene TRBJ2-2, with a weak D call TRBD1 (6 bases). Germline V gene lookup returns CDR1 SGDLS and CDR2 YYNGEE. CDR3 length equals 15 residues. With 4 bases removed from V and 1 base from J, the gap between germline ends came to 11 bases. CDR3 in DNA: TGTGCCAGCAGCATTGGGACACTGAACACCGGGGAGCTGTTTTTT. This sequence encodes CASSIGTLNTGELFF.

V is TRBV4-1 and J is TRBJ2-3, with TRBD2 identical over 14 bases. The CDR3 runs 14 residues. J gave up 4 bases and V 6 bases, and 0 bases lay outside the gene matches. Germline loops: CDR1 MGHRA, CDR2 YSYEKL. The CDR3 nucleotides are TGCGCCAGCAGGACTAGCGGGGGGGCAGATACGCAGTATTTT. This encodes CASRTSGGADTQYF.

CDR3 protein: CASSLDPETQYF. CDR3 DNA sequence: TGCGCCAGCAGCTTGGACCCAGAGACCCAGTACTTC. V usage is TRBV5-1 and J usage is TRBJ2-5; D uncertain. This CDR3 spans 12 amino acids. Trimming took off 0 bases at V and 4 bases at J, with 4 bases between the two ends. CDR1 and CDR2 (germline): SGHRS, YFSETQ.

The chain uses TRBV24-1 and TRBJ2-3; 8 nucleotides agree with TRBD1. CDR1 is KGHDR, CDR2 SFDVKD, per germline. The CDR3 is 14 amino acids. V lost 2 bases, J lost 14 bases, and 11 bases stayed unmatched. CDR3 residues: CATSDSIDRGKVYF. CDR3 coding DNA: TGTGCCACCAGTGATTCAATCGACAGGGGAAAGGTGTATTTT.

The J gene is TRBJ1-3, the V gene TRBV7-2; D remains ambiguous. The CDR3 is made up of 13 amino acids. V dropped 6 bases and J dropped 4 bases, with 10 bases sitting between them. The germline V gene has CDR1 SGHTA and CDR2 FQGNSA. CDR3 DNA: TGTGCCAGCAGAGGTATTGCAGGAAACACCATATATTTT. It codes for CASRGIAGNTIYF.

The rearrangement links TRBV3-1 (or the pseudogene TRBV3-2) to TRBJ2-3; 8 nucleotides agree with TRBD1. Trimming at V came to 4 bases and at J to 1 base, leaving 7 bases not matched to a gene. There are 16 residues in the CDR3. Germline CDR1 is LGHDT and CDR2 is YNNKEL (reference sequence). The CDR3 sequence is CASSRSAGGGTDTQYF. The CDR3, as DNA: TGTGCCAGCAGCCGGTCGGCAGGGGGCGGCACAGATACGCAGTATTTT.

The chain is built from TRBV3-1 (or the pseudogene TRBV3-2) and TRBJ2-1, with D perhaps given as TRBD1 or TRBD2 (5 bases each). Per germline, CDR1 LGHDT and CDR2 YNNKEL (reference sequence). V lost 1 base and J lost 3, with 10 bases in between. CDR3 size: 15 residues. CDR3 coding DNA: TGTGCCAGCAGCCAAGGAGGGGCGGGCTACAATGAGCAGTTCTTC. Translation gives CASSQGGAGYNEQFF.

The genes are TRBV7-3 and TRBJ2-5; no firm D call. The CDR3 is 13 amino acids. The germline V gene encodes CDR1 SGHTA and CDR2 FQGTGA. Between the trimmed V and J ends, which lost 2 bases and 1 base, there was a span of 5 bases. CDR3 nucleotide sequence: TGTGCCAGCAGCTTAGAGCCCCAAGAGACCCAGTACTTC. This sequence encodes CASSLEPQETQYF.

This chain uses TRBV24-1 with TRBJ2-1; perhaps TRBD1 as D (6 bases). Trimming stripped 4 bases from V and 0 bases from J, with 18 bases between. Germline CDR1 reads KGHDR; CDR2 reads SFDVKD. This CDR3 spans 18 amino acids. The CDR3 loop reads CATSDPWTAESSYNEQFF. As DNA, the CDR3 is TGTGCCACCAGTGACCCCTGGACAGCCGAAAGCTCCTACAATGAGCAGTTCTTC.

V and J are TRBV18 and TRBJ2-1, with 11 nucleotides matching TRBD1. V was clipped by 5 bases and J by 4 bases; unmatched bases: 7. Germline V gene data show CDR1 as KGHSH and CDR2 as LQKENI. The CDR3 totals 16 residues. CDR3 region: CASSLGQGAVYNEQFF. The CDR3 DNA sequence: TGTGCCAGCTCATTAGGACAGGGGGCCGTTTACAATGAGCAGTTCTTC.